This T cell receptor (beta chain) was sequenced in a study of molecular identifiers for immune sequencing clone quantification. Naive CD8 T cell sorting was performed on the CD8+CD4-CCR7+CD45RA+ phenotype. A single record per CDR3 protein comes from TCRdb applying MiXCR to the PCR reads. Of about 320,000 distinct CDR3 sequences listed, 24% are singletons. This clonotype was found many times. The CDR3 runs to 14 residues. Germline V lookup: CDR1 LGHNA, CDR2 YSLEER. V was pared by 6 bases and J by 2 bases, with 7 bases of the junction left unmatched. The sample taken for sequencing was naive CD8+ T cells from blood, with Jurkat cell RNA spiked in. Indicated subset: FACS-sorted CD8+CD4-CCR7+CD45RA+ naive T cells. The sequence derives from a human donor in good health. Some libraries in this study had Jurkat cell RNA spiked in. J is TRBJ2-7 and V is TRBV4-3, with 7 bases aligning to TRBD1. CDR3 in amino acids: CASSTRQGPYEQYF. CDR3 DNA sequence: TGCGCCAGCAGTACGCGACAGGGCCCCTACGAGCAGTACTTC.